The 7 T cell receptor beta chains listed next were all sequenced from one sample in a study of cytomegalovirus exposure and HLA in healthy donors. This PCR relied on a set of 60 Vbeta primers and 13 Jbeta primers. Profiled with immunoSEQ multiplex PCR; TCRdb holds only in-frame clones, not every one. This sample has roughly 130,000 clones; around 77% occur once, and the top ten carry roughly 1%. The sequenced sample consisted of PBMCs. These receptors came from a man between 18 and 35 years old in good health and CMV-seronegative.

The rearrangement links TRBV7-2 to TRBJ1-2, with D maybe TRBD1 (5 bases). Germline assignment: CDR1 SGHTA and CDR2 FQGNSA. The V end lost 2 bases, the J end lost 6 bases, and 10 bases lay between the germline ends. This CDR3 spans 13 amino acids. This CDR3 reads CASSLRGNDGYTF. Here the CDR3 DNA reads TGTGCCAGCAGCTTAAGGGGCAACGATGGCTACACCTTC.

Notes on this clone: An end of the junction does not agree with germline; a read error may underlie this. The chain joins TRBV30 to TRBJ1-6; perhaps TRBD1 as D (6 bases). Germline V gene data show CDR1 as GTSNPN and CDR2 as SVGIG (reference sequence). CDR3 length: 16 amino acids. CDR3 residues: CAGRPGHNKANSPLHF. In DNA, the CDR3 is TGTGCCGGGAGACCGGGACACAACAAGGCAAATTCACCCCTCCACTTT.

The chain is built from TRBV7-9 and TRBJ2-5; 8 nucleotides line up with TRBD2. CDR1 and CDR2 from the germline V gene are SEHNR and FQNEAQ (reference sequence). The CDR3 runs 16 residues. V was pared by 2 bases and J by 3 bases, with 8 bases of the junction left unmatched. CDR3 DNA sequence: TGTGCCAGCAGCTTAAAGCCTAGCGGGTTTAAAGAGACCCAGTACTTC. It codes for CASSLKPSGFKETQYF.

The V gene is TRBV19, the J gene TRBJ1-1, with D possibly TRBD1 on 5 matching bases. Germline CDR1 LNHDA, CDR2 SQIVND (reference sequence). This CDR3 region has 14 residues. The V end lost 4 bases, the J end lost 4 bases, and 13 bases lay between the germline ends. CDR3 sequence: CASSTLQGSTEAFF. The CDR3 region has the DNA TGTGCCAGTAGTACCCTTCAGGGTTCCACTGAAGCTTTCTTT.

V usage is TRBV30 and J usage is TRBJ1-2; TRBD1 aligns across 9 bases. Germline CDR1 reads GTSNPN; CDR2 reads SVGIG (reference sequence). The CDR3 runs 12 residues. V dropped 5 bases and J dropped 8; count of bases not matched to a gene: 6. Written as DNA, the CDR3 is TGTGCCTGGGGGACAGGGAAAGAGGGCTACACCTTC. It specifies CAWGTGKEGYTF.

The J gene is TRBJ2-5, the V gene TRBV6-5; D is undetermined. CDR3 size: 12 residues. Germline CDR1 reads MNHEY; CDR2 reads SVGAGI. Deletions cut 5 bases from V and 0 bases from J, with 4 bases between. CDR3 region: CASSENQETQYF. The CDR3 coding sequence is TGTGCCAGCAGTGAGAACCAAGAGACCCAGTACTTC.

This CDR3 is CASSLEFLGATQYF. The CDR3 DNA is TGTGCCAGCAGCTTAGAATTTCTGGGAGCGACCCAGTACTTC. The V and J genes are TRBV11-2 and TRBJ2-5; TRBD2 is a possible D gene (5 bases). The CDR3 has 14 residues. Looked up from germline, CDR1 is SGHAT and CDR2 is FQNNGV. V lost 0 bases, J lost 7 bases, and 12 bases lay in between.